The sequence of this TCR beta chain was determined in a study of beta chain features in type 1 diabetes. Germline loops: CDR1 MNHNY, CDR2 SVGAGI (reference sequence). The CDR3 consists of 16 residues. V lost 6 bases and J lost 2; bases outside the gene matches: 13. This clone has more than one count but fewer than ten. TCRB transcripts that were expressed got sequenced, as all of the isolated RNA had been reverse transcribed. The data were produced by immunoSEQ multiplex PCR, yet TCRdb's version contains in-frame clones alone and is incomplete. The data contain 250,000 to 350,000 clones, 8% to 13% of them singletons.

This rearrangement joins TRBV6-6 to TRBJ2-7; 7 nucleotides match TRBD2. The source of this sequence is a woman aged 25 to 45 in good health. Sequenced: naive CD4+ T cells from blood. CDR3 loop: CASSRPAGRATYEQYF. In nucleotides, the CDR3 is TGTGCCAGCAGCCGCCCAGCGGGACGGGCGACCTACGAGCAGTACTTC.